These T cell receptor beta chains were read from a single sample in a study of OX40 agonist ivuxolimab in advanced cancers. Clones were read by immunoSEQ multiplex PCR, and TCRdb kept only the in-frame ones, dropping some. The sample has about 79,000 clones, 85% to 95% seen once. The starting material was CD4+ or CD8+ T cells sorted from blood, obtained in a trial of the OX40 agonist ivuxolimab. The source is an adult with an advanced solid tumor such as melanoma, head and neck, liver or kidney cancer. Both conserved end residues are part of each CDR3. D genes are given only for firm matches. For some rows the clone size is stated as once, few or many, or as a class when expanded; others skip it.

V	J	size	D	CDR3	DNA
TRBV7-2	TRBJ2-7	NA	NA	CASSPGGPHEQYF	TGTGCCAGCAGCCCAGGTGGGCCCCACGAGCAGTACTTC
TRBV10-3	TRBJ2-5	NA	NA	CAISEPGSGQETQYF	TGTGCCATCAGTGAGCCTGGATCGGGCCAAGAGACCCAGTACTTC
TRBV27	TRBJ2-1	NA	NA	CASSLGAYNEQFF	TGTGCCAGCAGCCTGGGAGCCTACAATGAGCAGTTCTTC
TRBV7-7	TRBJ2-1	NA	TRBD2	CASSLVGTSGGPYNEQFF	TGTGCTAGCAGCTTAGTTGGGACTAGCGGGGGCCCATACAATGAGCAGTTCTTC
TRBV5-6	TRBJ1-2	NA	NA	CASSLMRGRRVIGYTF	TGTGCCAGCAGCTTGATGCGCGGCAGGCGGGTGATTGGCTACACCTTC
TRBV27	TRBJ2-7	NA	NA	CASSRGATYEQYF	TGTGCCAGCTCCAGGGGGGCGACCTACGAGCAGTACTTC
TRBV14	TRBJ1-2	NA	NA	CASSQVVTASYGYTF	TGTGCCAGCAGCCAAGTTGTGACAGCCAGCTATGGCTACACCTTC
TRBV10-1	TRBJ2-1	NA	TRBD1	CASRQEGQGDNEQFF	TGCGCCAGCAGGCAGGAGGGACAGGGGGACAATGAGCAGTTCTTC
TRBV5-1	TRBJ1-5	NA	TRBD1	CASSLAGGSQPQHF	TGCGCCAGCAGCTTGGCAGGGGGGAGTCAGCCCCAGCATTTT
TRBV9	TRBJ2-2	NA	TRBD2	CASSTPSPLAGGPDTGELFF	TGTGCCAGCAGCACACCCTCCCCCCTGGCGGGGGGGCCGGACACCGGGGAGCTGTTTTTT
TRBV27	TRBJ2-2	NA	NA	CASSTNTGELFF	TGTGCCAGCAGTACGAACACCGGGGAGCTGTTTTTT
TRBV27	TRBJ2-7	NA	NA	CASSLRPPYEQYF	TGTGCCAGCAGTTTACGGCCGCCCTACGAGCAGTACTTC
TRBV10-3	TRBJ1-3	NA	NA	CAISDPSGGGIGNTIYF	TGTGCCATCAGTGACCCCTCGGGGGGGGGAATTGGAAACACCATATATTTT
TRBV7-6	TRBJ2-7	NA	NA	CASSSSVPYEQYF	TGTGCCAGCAGCTCCTCAGTGCCGTACGAGCAGTACTTC
TRBV2	TRBJ2-2	NA	NA	CASSEDMYGANTGELFF	TGTGCCAGCAGTGAAGATATGTACGGGGCAAACACCGGGGAGCTGTTTTTT
TRBV7-6	TRBJ2-2	NA	TRBD1	CASSLEGSGTGGTGELFF	TGTGCCAGCAGCTTAGAAGGTTCGGGGACAGGGGGCACCGGGGAGCTGTTTTTT
TRBV5-4	TRBJ2-2	NA	NA	CASSLIGVGAGELFF	TGTGCCAGCAGCTTAATCGGGGTGGGGGCCGGGGAGCTGTTTTTT
TRBV13	TRBJ1-1	NA	NA	CASSLVTLNTEAFF	TGTGCCAGCAGCTTAGTGACACTGAACACTGAAGCTTTCTTT
TRBV5-6	TRBJ1-4	NA	TRBD1	CASRPGQGFEKLFF	TGTGCCAGCAGACCCGGACAGGGGTTTGAAAAACTGTTTTTT
TRBV4-1	TRBJ2-2	NA	TRBD1	CASSQATGLGGELFF	TGCGCCAGCAGCCAAGCGACAGGGCTAGGCGGGGAGCTGTTTTTT
TRBV7-9	TRBJ1-1	NA	TRBD1	CASSPRGLAKGTEAFF	TGTGCCAGCAGCCCCAGGGGGCTAGCCAAGGGCACTGAAGCTTTCTTT
TRBV2	TRBJ1-4	NA	NA	CAGCTTATNEKLFF	TGTGCCGGTTGTACGACCGCAACTAATGAAAAACTGTTTTTT
TRBV7-3	TRBJ2-2	NA	NA	CASSSNTGELFF	TGTGCCAGCAGCTCGAACACCGGGGAGCTGTTTTTT
TRBV14	TRBJ2-1	NA	NA	CASSLLNVNEQFF	TGTGCCAGCAGCCTATTAAATGTCAATGAGCAGTTCTTC
TRBV10-3	TRBJ1-1	NA	TRBD1	CAIRGQGSTEAFF	TGTGCCATCAGGGGACAGGGGTCCACTGAAGCTTTCTTT
TRBV7-8	TRBJ1-4	NA	TRBD1	CASSLYEDRDNEKLFF	TGTGCCAGCAGCTTATACGAGGACAGGGATAATGAAAAACTGTTTTTT
TRBV27	TRBJ2-2	NA	NA	CASSLIAGELFF	TGTGCCAGCAGTTTGATCGCCGGGGAGCTGTTTTTT
TRBV5-4	TRBJ1-2	NA	TRBD1	CASRTGGADGYTF	TGTGCCAGCAGGACAGGGGGCGCTGATGGCTACACCTTC
TRBV7-2	TRBJ2-2	NA	NA	CASSLEVARGTGELFF	TGTGCCAGCAGCTTAGAAGTAGCACGTGGCACCGGGGAGCTGTTTTTT
TRBV27	TRBJ1-2	NA	TRBD1	CASSWGGQGASYGYTF	TGTGCCAGCAGTTGGGGGGGACAGGGGGCTTCCTATGGCTACACCTTC
TRBV4-1	TRBJ2-7	NA	NA	CASSQEEGRGAGNYEQYF	TGCGCCAGCAGCCAAGAGGAGGGTCGGGGTGCAGGGAACTACGAGCAGTACTTC
TRBV5-4	TRBJ1-2	NA	NA	CASSLMGSGFGYTF	TGTGCCAGCAGCTTGATGGGTAGTGGGTTCGGCTACACCTTC
TRBV18	TRBJ2-7	once	TRBD1	CASSPPGQGFYEQYF	TGTGCCAGCTCACCTCCGGGACAGGGGTTCTACGAGCAGTACTTC
TRBV7-8	TRBJ1-5	NA	NA	CASSPHRTGNQPQHF	TGTGCCAGCAGCCCTCATAGGACAGGCAATCAGCCCCAGCATTTT
TRBV7-9	TRBJ2-6	NA	NA	CASSLGSSGANVLTF	TGTGCCAGCAGCTTAGGGAGCTCTGGGGCCAACGTCCTGACTTTC
TRBV4-1	TRBJ1-1	NA	TRBD1	CASSVTGGVRTEAFF	TGCGCCAGCAGCGTAACAGGGGGCGTAAGAACTGAAGCTTTCTTT
TRBV10-2	TRBJ2-3	NA	NA	CASNHGADTQYF	TGCGCCAGCAACCACGGCGCAGATACGCAGTATTTT
TRBV5-4	TRBJ1-2	NA	NA	CASSLGGQINYGYTF	TGTGCCAGCAGCTTGGGTGGGCAAATTAACTATGGCTACACCTTC
TRBV6-1	TRBJ2-3	NA	TRBD2	CASSEPAGATDTQYF	TGTGCCAGCAGTGAACCAGCGGGGGCCACAGATACGCAGTATTTT
TRBV6-5	TRBJ2-7	NA	NA	CASSYFSGGLYEQYF	TGTGCCAGCAGTTATTTCTCGGGGGGCCTGTACGAGCAGTACTTC
TRBV5-6	TRBJ1-2	NA	NA	CASSLAMDANYGYTF	TGTGCCAGCAGCTTGGCAATGGATGCTAACTATGGCTACACCTTC
TRBV10-3	TRBJ2-5	NA	TRBD1	CAIRTGGEETQYF	TGTGCCATCAGGACAGGGGGCGAGGAGACCCAGTACTTC
TRBV5-1	TRBJ1-1	once	TRBD1	CASSLHRDRNTEAFF	TGCGCCAGCAGCTTGCACCGGGACAGGAACACTGAAGCTTTCTTT
TRBV19	TRBJ2-7	NA	TRBD1	CASSIARQGAVYEQYF	TGTGCCAGTAGTATAGCTCGGCAGGGGGCCGTCTACGAGCAGTACTTC
TRBV18	TRBJ1-6	once	TRBD1	CASSPMTGTGYNSPLHF	TGTGCCAGCTCACCCATGACAGGGACGGGCTATAATTCACCCCTCCACTTT
TRBV6-1	TRBJ2-5	NA	NA	CASNFVEGETQYF	TGTGCCAGCAATTTCGTCGAGGGGGAGACCCAGTACTTC
TRBV4-3	TRBJ2-2	NA	NA	CASSQDSGVGGELFF	TGCGCCAGCAGCCAAGATTCAGGGGTCGGCGGGGAGCTGTTTTTT
TRBV6-1	TRBJ2-2	NA	NA	CASWWGAGGELFF	TGTGCCAGCTGGTGGGGGGCCGGCGGGGAGCTGTTTTTT
TRBV7-3	TRBJ2-1	NA	TRBD1	CASSLMPGGSNEQFF	TGTGCCAGCAGCTTAATGCCAGGGGGCTCAAATGAGCAGTTCTTC
TRBV29-1	TRBJ2-7	NA	TRBD1	CSVGTGDTYEQYF	TGCAGCGTTGGGACAGGGGACACCTACGAGCAGTACTTC
TRBV15	TRBJ1-1	NA	NA	CATSKGRGDTEAFF	TGTGCCACCAGCAAGGGCAGGGGTGACACTGAAGCTTTCTTT
TRBV4-2	TRBJ2-1	NA	NA	CASSQGGRGKGDEQFF	TGTGCCAGCAGCCAAGGTGGTAGGGGCAAAGGGGATGAGCAGTTCTTC
TRBV27	TRBJ2-4	NA	NA	CASSFIGGKNIQYF	TGTGCCAGCAGTTTTATTGGGGGCAAAAACATTCAGTACTTC
TRBV13	TRBJ1-1	NA	TRBD1	CASSSDRGTEAFF	TGTGCCAGCAGCTCCGACAGGGGCACTGAAGCTTTCTTT
TRBV5-5	TRBJ1-1	NA	NA	CASSSGGGPAFF	TGTGCCAGCAGCTCGGGAGGCGGCCCGGCTTTCTTT